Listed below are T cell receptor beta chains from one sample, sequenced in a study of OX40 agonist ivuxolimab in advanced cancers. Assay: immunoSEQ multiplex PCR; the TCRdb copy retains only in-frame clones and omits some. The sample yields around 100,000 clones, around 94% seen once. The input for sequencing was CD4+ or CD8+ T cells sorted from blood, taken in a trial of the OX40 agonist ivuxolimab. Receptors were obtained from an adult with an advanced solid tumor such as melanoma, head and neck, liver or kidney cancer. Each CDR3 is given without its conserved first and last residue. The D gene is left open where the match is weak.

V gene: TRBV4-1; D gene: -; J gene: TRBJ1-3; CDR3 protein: ASSQGQVSGNTIY
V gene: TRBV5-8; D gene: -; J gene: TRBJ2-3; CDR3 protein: ASSLVTGTDTQY
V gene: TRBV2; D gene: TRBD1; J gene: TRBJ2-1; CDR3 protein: ASRRQGLNEQF
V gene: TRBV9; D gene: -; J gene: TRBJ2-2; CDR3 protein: ASSTRLQGFTGELF
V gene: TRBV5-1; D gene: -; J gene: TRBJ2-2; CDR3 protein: ASSGGGNTGELF
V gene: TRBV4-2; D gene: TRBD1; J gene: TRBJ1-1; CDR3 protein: ASSLGQGAGNTEAF
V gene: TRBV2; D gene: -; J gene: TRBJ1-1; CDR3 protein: ASSGGVNTEAF
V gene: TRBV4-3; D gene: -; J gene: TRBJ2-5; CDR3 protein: ASSQDFSETQY
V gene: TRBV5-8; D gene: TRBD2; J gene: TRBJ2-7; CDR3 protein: ATTSGRTYEQY
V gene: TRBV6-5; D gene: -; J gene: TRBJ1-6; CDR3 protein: ASTRGGVNSPLH
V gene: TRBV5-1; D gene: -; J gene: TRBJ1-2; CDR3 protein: ASSLQGSNGYT
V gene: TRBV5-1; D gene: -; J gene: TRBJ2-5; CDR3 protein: ASSLGAGEIETQY
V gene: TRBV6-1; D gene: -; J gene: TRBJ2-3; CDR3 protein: ASSVWQPDTQY
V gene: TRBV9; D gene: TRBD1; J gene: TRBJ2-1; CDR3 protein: ASSVRQGSYNEQF